The sequence of this T cell receptor (beta chain) was determined in a study of TIL therapy for anti-PD-1-resistant metastatic lung cancer. Across the whole study: Patients had a median age of about 55 years (range 38-75).

The sample's time point: pre-treatment sample, taken before nivolumab and TIL therapy. Most excised metastases sampled were pleural nodules or supraclavicular lymph nodes. On this clone itself: The antigen is unknown.

The libraries were made with immunoSEQ v3. Libraries were sequenced to around 2 million read pairs (survey) or 5-6 million (deep). The protocol was immunoSEQ multiplex PCR, while the TCRdb copy is restricted to in-frame clones and leaves out a portion. Here the sample spans approximately 87,000 clones, roughly 65% being singletons. Study results and limitations: Many TIL product clones were absent from baseline tumor, suggesting clonal contraction. The cohort had more treatment-naive, never-smoker and oncogene-addicted patients than typical.

CDR3 length: 15 residues. V was clipped by 3 bases and J by 1 base; unmatched bases: 3. Germline loops: CDR1 GTSNPN, CDR2 SVGIG (reference sequence). The receptor's source is a person between 25 and 79 years old with non-small cell lung cancer. The chain carries TRBV30 and TRBJ2-3; TRBD2 matches 11 bases. The sample in question was tumor tissue, obtained at baseline. The CDR3 here is CAWSEGLAGTDTQYF. CDR3 bases: TGTGCCTGGAGCGAGGGACTAGCGGGCACAGATACGCAGTATTTT.